This TCR beta chain was found in a study of blood T cell repertoires in COVID-19. Study-level background: All recovered Cohort 3 donors got two negative PCRs, got clearance, or saw symptom resolution. Samples of COVID-19 (acute and convalescent) were obtained from the United States, Italy and Spain.

Original analysis: Amplification from reference gene primers served as the basis for estimated nucleated cell counts. Using immunoSEQ multiplex PCR, the repertoire was profiled, and TCRdb retains in-frame clones only, with some absent. V and J calls plus clone size are reproduced from that table; the DNA served to infer D and trimming. Among approximately 360,000 clones listed, over 75% were seen once. Grouping used clinical history reported by participants in a survey and questionnaire. The CDR3 is 16 residues long. The V end was cut by 1 base, the J end by 7 bases, with 18 bases between. Germline V CDR1 and CDR2: MNHNS, SASEGT.

This chain connects TRBV6-1 to TRBJ2-3; D may be TRBD2 (5 bases). The receptor was derived from a man aged 40-49 years in a cohort exposed to, infected with or recovered from COVID-19 (not recorded which). Sequencing used PBMCs or T cells enriched from blood (not recorded which). The CDR3 DNA reads TGTGCCAGCAGTGAAGACAGCGGCCTTTTCTCTTATACGCAGTATTTT. Encoded protein: CASSEDSGLFSYTQYF.